This T cell receptor (beta chain) was documented in a study of regulatory T cells in long-lasting Graves disease. Germline V lookup: CDR1 MGHRA, CDR2 YSYEKL. Deletions cut 2 bases from V and 6 bases from J, with 10 bases between. The CDR3 covers 13 residues. Documented time point: newly diagnosed GD, antithyroid drugs for less than 3 months. Researchers made the TCR library from RNA that was extracted from PBMCs. Blood from the periphery, about 9.7 milliliters in all, was drawn into EDTA tubes. According to the study, TCR beta libraries were built with iRepertoire HTBI primers and CDR3-region Arm-PCR. Via MiXCR, TCRdb re-called the multiplex PCR reads, giving one row per CDR3 protein. The data hold roughly 500,000 distinct CDR3 sequences, with roughly 14% observed a single time. These sequences were also reported in another study, on T cells in Graves' hyperthyroidism and ophthalmopathy. That paper notes: Hyperthyroidism in the patients, aged 18 to 65, was newly diagnosed and under 2 months in duration. First-round RT-PCR targeting the TCR CDR3 was performed with the HTBI primer set.

This clonotype originated in a man aged 25 to 40 with Graves disease. V is TRBV4-1 and J is TRBJ1-1, with D possibly matching TRBD1 (6 bases). Sequencing used peripheral blood mononuclear cells (PBMCs), obtained at new diagnosis, from a patient treated with antithyroid drugs. The CDR3 DNA sequence: TGCGCCAGCAGCCAAAACAGGGCCTCTGAAGCTTTCTTT. Its translation: CASSQNRASEAFF.